These 31 T cell receptor beta chains were all obtained from the same sample, sequenced in a study of beta chain features in type 1 diabetes. Reverse transcription of all isolated RNA meant that expressed TCRB transcripts were sequenced. This table comes from immunoSEQ multiplex PCR, and its TCRdb copy is limited to in-frame clones, with some not included. The top ten hold roughly 0.44% of the sample, which has over 300,000 clones, 6.5% to 10% seen once. Sequencing was carried out using central memory CD4+ T cells from blood. These receptors came from a woman in her late teens or twenties in good health.

Only a few counts were recorded for this clone. The rearrangement uses TRBV11-3 and TRBJ2-1; no reliable D call. V lost 3 bases, J lost 5 bases, and 8 bases lay in between. The CDR3 sequence is 13 residues long. CDR1 is SGHNT and CDR2 is YENEEA in the germline V gene. CDR3 DNA: TGTGCCAGCAGCTTCAGTAGGAACAATGAGCAGTTCTTC. Encoded protein: CASSFSRNNEQFF.

This clone appeared a few times. The chain combines TRBV5-6 with TRBJ2-5; tentatively, D is TRBD1 (7 bases). Trimming took 0 bases from V and 4 from J, leaving 13 bases between them. From germline, CDR1 is SGHDT and CDR2 YYEEEE. The CDR3 consists of 15 residues. Here the CDR3 reads CASSLGPRGVETQYF. DNA for the CDR3: TGTGCCAGCAGCTTGGGCCCCAGGGGGGTAGAGACCCAGTACTTC.

J is TRBJ2-3 and V is TRBV27, with D unresolved. In germline, CDR1 is MNHEY, CDR2 SMNVEV (reference sequence). The CDR3 has 14 amino acids. Trimming stripped 3 bases from V and 2 bases from J, with 9 bases between. In DNA form, the CDR3 reads TGTGCCAGCAGTTTTACCCGACCCACAGATACGCAGTATTTT. Protein sequence: CASSFTRPTDTQYF.

This clone was observed a handful of times. The V call is TRBV7-2, the J call TRBJ2-7; TRBD1 matches at 9 bases. The V segment lost 0 bases and the J segment 3 bases; nucleotides outside the gene matches: 3. Germline lookup yields CDR1 SGHTA and CDR2 FQGNSA. CDR3 length equals 15 residues. CDR3 DNA: TGTGCCAGCAGCTTAGCGGGACAGGGATTCTACGAGCAGTACTTC. It specifies CASSLAGQGFYEQYF.

V is TRBV6-6 and J is TRBJ2-4; TRBD1 aligns across 7 bases. This CDR3 has 14 amino acids. Trimming cost V 6 bases and J 7 bases; bases outside gene matches: 9. The germline gives CDR1 MNHNY, CDR2 SVGAGI (reference sequence). CDR3 DNA sequence: TGTGCCAGCAGGCTGGCCGGGACAGAGAACATTCAGTACTTC. Its translation is CASRLAGTENIQYF.

This clone was seen a handful of times. Other DNA sequences within the sample encode an identical CDR3. This CDR3 reads CASSINVLGELFF. As DNA, the CDR3 is TGTGCCAGTAGTATTAACGTCCTCGGGGAGCTGTTTTTT. The gene calls are TRBV19 and TRBJ2-2; D remains unclear. In germline, CDR1 is LNHDA, CDR2 SQIVND (reference sequence). Trimming left V 3 bases short and J 7 bases short, with 9 bases between. This CDR3 is 13 amino acids long.

The table lists this clone with a few counts. The rearrangement links TRBV11-2 to TRBJ2-1; TRBD2 is a possible D gene (5 bases). Germline values: CDR1 SGHAT, CDR2 FQNNGV. The V end was cut by 2 bases, the J end by 9 bases, with 14 bases between. This CDR3 region has 14 residues. The CDR3 nucleotides read TGTGCCAGCAGCTTAAGTCGGGTGGCGGGTGAGCAGTTCTTC. This translates into CASSLSRVAGEQFF.

This chain joins TRBV29-1 and TRBJ1-5, with 11 nucleotides matching TRBD1. The V gene's germline CDR1 is SQVTM and CDR2 ANQGSEA. The J segment lost 5 bases and the V segment lost 6 bases, leaving 3 bases of the junction unmatched. The CDR3 consists of 13 residues. The CDR3, as DNA: TGCAGCGTAGGACAGGGGGCGGATCAGCCCCAGCATTTT. Residues: CSVGQGADQPQHF.

This sequence joins TRBV10-3 and TRBJ2-3; 13 nucleotides agree with TRBD2. The germline V gene encodes CDR1 ENHRY and CDR2 SYGVKD. This CDR3 is 15 amino acids long. The V gene end was trimmed by 5 bases and the J gene end by 3 bases; junction bases not matched to a gene: 2. The CDR3 spells CAISMTSGRTDTQYF. DNA for the CDR3: TGTGCCATCAGTATGACTAGCGGGAGGACAGATACGCAGTATTTT.

This rearrangement joins TRBV27 to TRBJ2-7; 10 bases fit TRBD1. V shed 2 bases and J 3 bases; nucleotides not matched to a gene: 4. Germline CDR1 MNHEY, CDR2 SMNVEV (reference sequence). This CDR3 contains 15 residues. CDR3 in amino acids: CASSLRRTGGYEQYF. The DNA of the CDR3 is TGTGCCAGCAGTTTACGACGGACAGGGGGCTACGAGCAGTACTTC.

This chain links TRBV7-2 with TRBJ2-7; D is perhaps TRBD1 (5 bases). CDR3 length equals 13 residues. The germline V gene encodes CDR1 SGHTA and CDR2 FQGNSA. V lost 7 bases to trimming and J lost 1 base, with 11 bases between them. The CDR3 sequence is CASTPRGSYEQYF. CDR3 coding DNA: TGTGCCAGCACCCCAAGGGGTTCCTACGAGCAGTACTTC.

This sequence joins TRBV5-1 and TRBJ2-4, with unresolved D. The V and J ends lost 0 bases and 5 bases respectively, with 9 bases between them. The CDR3 is 14 amino acids. Germline V CDR1 and CDR2: SGHRS, YFSETQ. CDR3 loop: CASSLDGRENIQYF. The CDR3 DNA reads TGCGCCAGCAGCTTGGATGGCAGAGAAAACATTCAGTACTTC.

This clone was detected only a few times. This rearrangement joins TRBV6-1 to TRBJ1-4; no definite D call. V lost 6 bases and J 7 bases, leaving 18 bases between the germline ends. CDR3 length equals 15 residues. Germline assignment: CDR1 MNHNS and CDR2 SASEGT. The CDR3, as DNA: TGTGCCAGCAGCTTAGACCGTGGTCCCTTTGAAAAACTGTTTTTT. As protein: CASSLDRGPFEKLFF.

This clone was seen many times. V is TRBV25-1 and J is TRBJ2-7; 9 bases are shared with TRBD1. V trimming: 3 bases; J trimming: 7 bases; junction bases outside the gene matches: 7. CDR3 length equals 14 residues. The germline gives CDR1 MGHDK, CDR2 SYGVNS. The CDR3 DNA is TGTGCCAGCAGTGACGGGACAGGGAGGTGGGAGCAGTACTTC. This gives the protein CASSDGTGRWEQYF.

The V gene is TRBV7-3, the J gene TRBJ2-1; the D is unclear. The length of the CDR3 is 13 residues. V gave up 5 bases and J gave up 10 bases, with 15 bases separating them. Per germline, CDR1 SGHTA and CDR2 FQGTGA. The CDR3 is CASSLLRVGEQFF. The CDR3 nucleotides are TGTGCCAGCAGCCTACTTAGGGTAGGGGAGCAGTTCTTC.

The genes are TRBV11-2 and TRBJ2-5; D ambiguous. V shed 7 bases and J shed 9 bases, with 15 bases lying between them. The CDR3 sequence is 12 residues long. The germline gives CDR1 SGHAT, CDR2 FQNNGV. For the CDR3, the DNA is TGTGCCAGCACCGCACCGGAAGGCGCCCAGTACTTC. Translated: CASTAPEGAQYF.

For the CDR3, the DNA is TGTGCCAGCTCACCCCCATCGTTTAGCGGGAGCGGAGAGCAGTACTTC. Translation gives CASSPPSFSGSGEQYF. J is TRBJ2-7 and V is TRBV18; 9 nucleotides align to TRBD2. The length of the CDR3 is 16 residues. Germline assignment: CDR1 KGHSH and CDR2 LQKENI. V trimming: 3 bases; J trimming: 7 bases; junction bases outside the gene matches: 13.

This clone was found a few times. The CDR3 protein is CASSQALTVENIQYF. The CDR3 DNA reads TGCGCCAGCAGCCAAGCGTTGACAGTAGAAAACATTCAGTACTTC. V usage is TRBV4-1 and J usage is TRBJ2-4, with a weak D call TRBD1 (5 bases). Trimming removed 1 base from V and 5 bases from J, with 12 bases in between. This CDR3 contains 15 residues. Germline V gives CDR1 MGHRA, CDR2 YSYEKL.

This rearrangement joins TRBV15 to TRBJ2-1; D ambiguous. This CDR3 has 12 amino acids. Trimming took 4 bases from V and 10 from J, leaving 11 bases between them. The germline CDR1 and CDR2 sequences are LNHNV and YYDKDF (reference sequence). CDR3: CATSTRSGEQFF. CDR3 in DNA: TGTGCCACCAGCACGCGATCCGGGGAGCAGTTCTTC.

V and J are TRBV5-6 and TRBJ1-2; maybe TRBD1 (5 bases). Germline V gene sequence: CDR1 SGHDT, CDR2 YYEEEE. V lost 7 bases, J lost 4 bases, and 20 bases lay in between. The CDR3 has 15 amino acids. CDR3 region: CASAKWGGTGYGYTF. The CDR3 DNA reads TGTGCCAGCGCCAAATGGGGAGGGACGGGCTATGGCTACACCTTC.

This CDR3 reads CATSRGVVPGGPFSYEQYF. CDR3 bases: TGTGCCACCAGCAGAGGTGTGGTCCCGGGAGGGCCTTTCTCCTACGAGCAGTACTTC. J is TRBJ2-7 and V is TRBV15; 8 bases are a match to TRBD2. The V segment lost 1 base and the J segment 0 bases; nucleotides outside the gene matches: 14. Germline lookup yields CDR1 LNHNV and CDR2 YYDKDF (reference sequence). The CDR3 extends over 19 amino acids.

This clone came up a few times. The chain joins TRBV7-2 to TRBJ1-5; tentatively, D is TRBD1 (5 bases). Looked up from germline, CDR1 is SGHTA and CDR2 is FQGNSA. The CDR3 totals 14 residues. Trimming shortened V by 5 bases and J by 6 bases, and 14 bases separated the two germline ends. The CDR3 DNA reads TGTGCCAGCAGCCTCAGGGTGATGGGTCAGCCCCAGCATTTT. Its protein is CASSLRVMGQPQHF.

This clone occurred many times. This chain connects TRBV28 to TRBJ2-7; 7 nucleotides align to TRBD2. CDR1 is MDHEN, CDR2 SYDVKM, per germline. Unmatched junction bases numbered 10, after V lost 4 bases and J lost 4 bases. The CDR3 is made up of 15 amino acids. In DNA form, the CDR3 reads TGTGCCAGCAGTTCCACCGCGCTAGCGGTATACGAGCAGTACTTC. Encoded protein: CASSSTALAVYEQYF.

Only a few counts were recorded for this clone. This chain connects TRBV25-1 to TRBJ2-5; D is perhaps TRBD2 (6 bases). V was pared by 11 bases and J by 7 bases, with 11 bases between. CDR3 size: 10 residues. Germline loops: CDR1 MGHDK, CDR2 SYGVNS. This CDR3 is CAVPGGTQYF. For the CDR3, the DNA is TGTGCCGTACCCGGGGGGACCCAGTACTTC.

V and J are TRBV7-9 and TRBJ1-1; 8 bases are shared with TRBD1. After removal of 5 bases from V and 1 base from J, the junction contained 9 bases not matched to a gene. The CDR3 has 16 amino acids. Germline CDR1 reads SEHNR; CDR2 reads FQNEAQ (reference sequence). The CDR3 nucleotides read TGTGCCAGCAGCACAAGGACAGGGACAGGGAACACTGAAGCTTTCTTT. This gives the protein CASSTRTGTGNTEAFF.

This clone was seen at least ten times. The rearrangement links TRBV5-4 to TRBJ2-2, with 8 bases matching TRBD1. This CDR3 is 15 amino acids long. With V trimmed by 4 bases and J by 2 bases, 4 bases remained unmatched. Germline V gene lookup returns CDR1 SGHNT and CDR2 YYREEE (reference sequence). CDR3 bases: TGTGCCAGCAGCGGACAGGGCCGAAACACCGGGGAGCTGTTTTTT. It codes for CASSGQGRNTGELFF.

This rearrangement joins TRBV27 to TRBJ2-3; 11 nucleotides line up with TRBD2. Germline V gene data show CDR1 as MNHEY and CDR2 as SMNVEV (reference sequence). There are 16 residues in the CDR3. V was clipped by 6 bases and J by 5 bases; unmatched bases: 10. CDR3 amino acids: CASRNLAGGAEDTQYF. Written as DNA, the CDR3 is TGTGCCAGCAGAAATTTAGCGGGAGGGGCAGAAGATACGCAGTATTTT.

The V and J genes are TRBV28 and TRBJ2-7, with 9 nucleotides matching TRBD1. Germline-derived CDR1 and CDR2 are MDHEN and SYDVKM. The CDR3 length is 14 residues. V was clipped by 3 bases and J by 5 bases; unmatched bases: 5. The CDR3, as DNA: TGTGCCAGCAGTTTCCGGGACAGGGCTAACGAGCAGTACTTC. It specifies CASSFRDRANEQYF.

This clone turned up a few times. This chain uses TRBV6-6 with TRBJ1-5, with 7 bases lining up with TRBD1. Germline CDR1 reads MNHNY; CDR2 reads SVGAGI (reference sequence). This CDR3 is built from 15 residues. After removal of 5 bases from V and 2 bases from J, the junction contained 6 bases not matched to a gene. This chain's CDR3 is CASSPQGGGNQPQHF. As DNA, the CDR3 is TGTGCCAGCAGTCCCCAGGGGGGGGGCAATCAGCCCCAGCATTTT.

The chain uses TRBV10-3 and TRBJ2-1; 15 bases map to TRBD2. The CDR3 contains 16 residues. Germline loops: CDR1 ENHRY, CDR2 SYGVKD. V trimming: 3 bases; J trimming: 8 bases; junction bases outside the gene matches: 5. CDR3 in DNA: TGTGCCATCAGTGAACCGGGACTAGCGGGAGGTGATGAGCAGTTCTTC. Its translation is CAISEPGLAGGDEQFF.

This clone has more than one count but fewer than ten. The chain joins TRBV5-1 to TRBJ1-6, with TRBD1 identical over 7 bases. J was trimmed by 8 bases and V by 2 bases; bases with no gene match: 10. CDR1 is SGHRS, CDR2 YFSETQ, per germline. CDR3 length: 16 residues. CDR3 DNA sequence: TGCGCCAGCAGCTTCGCCCGACAGGGCAGTCATTCACCCCTCCACTTT. Its protein is CASSFARQGSHSPLHF. Looking up the rest from reference TRBV5-1 and TRBJ1-6 gives the full variable domain: KAGVTQTPRYLIKTRGQQVTLSCSPISGHRSVSWYQQTPGQGLQFLFEYFSETQRNKGNFPGRFSGRQFSNSRSEMNVSTLELGDSALYLCASSFARQGSHSPLHFGNGTRLTVT.